This record concerns one T cell receptor beta chain sequence. This entry is derived from a study of T-cell reconstitution after alpha-beta-depleted transplantation in children. For TCRbeta, the library was prepared with unique molecular identifiers. TCRdb processed the PCR reads anew with MiXCR; each CDR3 protein has one entry. Of about 500,000 distinct CDR3 sequences in the sample, approximately 32% were seen once. This CDR3 contains 15 residues. V lost 4 bases and J 5 bases, leaving 14 bases between the germline ends. Germline assignment: CDR1 SSHAT and CDR2 FNYEAQ (reference sequence). The sample in question was PBMCs from the stem cell graft donor, obtained from the stem cell graft. This sequence was found in a human donor who donated a stem cell graft to a child with aplastic anemia. This sequence joins TRBV7-7 and TRBJ2-2; possibly TRBD2 for D (5 bases). CDR3 region: CASSSTAPGTGELFF. The CDR3 bases are TGTGCCAGCAGCTCCACAGCCCCGGGGACCGGGGAGCTGTTTTTT.